Each of the 21 T cell receptor beta chains below was sequenced from the same sample in a study of CD8 T cells in Susac syndrome. The RNA input was roughly 0.45 to 1 ug, and it was reverse transcribed with random hexamers. Each CDR3 protein gets one entry after TCRdb re-called the immunoSEQ multiplex PCR reads with MiXCR. Among tens of thousands of distinct CDR3 sequences, 90% to 97% were seen once, and the ten largest hold roughly 0.62%. The sample was CD8+ T cells from PBMCs. These receptors all stem from a human donor with Susac syndrome.

The V and J genes are TRBV14 and TRBJ1-1; the D is unclear. CDR1 is SGHDN and CDR2 is FVKESK in the germline V gene. CDR3 length: 13 amino acids. Deletions cut 0 bases from V and 3 bases from J, with 5 bases between. The CDR3 DNA sequence: TGTGCCAGCAGCCAAGAGAAGGACACTGAAGCTTTCTTT. Residues: CASSQEKDTEAFF.

The chain recombines TRBV27 with TRBJ1-5; D is unclear. V was pared by 8 bases and J by 5 bases, with 13 bases between. The CDR3 spans 13 residues. Germline CDR1 reads MNHEY; CDR2 reads SMNVEV (reference sequence). CDR3 bases: TGTGCCAGCGGAAGACAAGCTGATCAGCCCCAGCATTTT. Translation: CASGRQADQPQHF.

V gene TRBV25-1 combines with J gene TRBJ1-6; D gene unclear. Trimming shortened V by 2 bases and J by 9 bases, and 11 bases separated the two germline ends. This CDR3 has 14 amino acids. Germline loops: CDR1 MGHDK, CDR2 SYGVNS. CDR3 nucleotide sequence: TGTGCCAGCAGTGAACAGAGGACTTTTTCACCCCTCCACTTT. Its translation is CASSEQRTFSPLHF.

This clonotype was detected only a few times. The chain combines TRBV7-2 with TRBJ1-5; D not resolved. Trimming pared 1 base from V and 0 bases from J, leaving 13 bases between. The CDR3 has 17 residues. Looked up from germline, CDR1 is SGHTA and CDR2 is FQGNSA. The CDR3 here is CASSLGQQSNSNQPQHF. In DNA, the CDR3 is TGTGCCAGCAGCTTAGGGCAGCAGTCGAATAGCAATCAGCCCCAGCATTTT.

The gene calls are TRBV24-1 and TRBJ1-1; D is perhaps TRBD1 (5 bases). With 2 bases removed from V and 7 bases from J, the gap between germline ends came to 10 bases. The CDR3 consists of 13 residues. CDR1 and CDR2 from the germline V gene are KGHDR and SFDVKD. In DNA, the CDR3 is TGTGCCACCAGTGATTCGGGGGGAGATGAAGCTTTCTTT. This codes for CATSDSGGDEAFF.

The V call is TRBV6-4, the J call TRBJ1-1; 8 bases map to TRBD1. The CDR3 is 18 amino acids. The trim removed 5 bases at V and 0 bases at J, leaving 14 bases unmatched. CDR1 is MRHNA, CDR2 SNTAGT, per germline. The CDR3 bases are TGTGCCAGCAGTTTTCTAGAAGTGGGACAGGCTGTGAACACTGAAGCTTTCTTT. Its translation is CASSFLEVGQAVNTEAFF.

The V call is TRBV30, the J call TRBJ2-2, with unresolved D. Trimming shortened V by 4 bases and J by 1 base, and 13 bases separated the two germline ends. The CDR3 loop spans 15 amino acids. The germline V gene encodes CDR1 GTSNPN and CDR2 SVGIG (reference sequence). Written as DNA, the CDR3 is TGTGCCTGGAATGTTCCCCGGAGGAACACCGGGGAGCTGTTTTTT. Amino acids: CAWNVPRRNTGELFF. Filled out from reference TRBV30 and TRBJ2-2, the complete variable domain reads SQTIHQWPATLVQPVGSPLSLECTVEGTSNPNLYWYRQAAGRGLQLLFYSVGIGQISSEVPQNLSASRPQDRQFILSSKKLLLSDSGFYLCAWNVPRRNTGELFFGEGSRLTVL.

The rearrangement joins TRBV3-1 to TRBJ2-7; D not resolved. This CDR3 has 12 amino acids. The germline CDR1 and CDR2 sequences are LGHDT and YNNKEL (reference sequence). V was cut by 4 bases and J by 3 bases, with 7 bases left in between. CDR3 residues: CASSRAIYEQYF. The CDR3 coding sequence is TGTGCCAGCAGCCGAGCAATCTACGAGCAGTACTTC.

J is TRBJ1-2 and V is TRBV19; 11 bases line up with TRBD1. There are 15 residues in the CDR3. The ends lost 7 bases at V and 7 bases at J; junction bases unmatched: 11. Germline V lookup: CDR1 LNHDA, CDR2 SQIVND (reference sequence). In nucleotides, the CDR3 is TGTGCCAGTACCTGGACAGGGGGCGCCAGGCGTGGCTACACCTTC. This sequence encodes CASTWTGGARRGYTF.

This sequence joins TRBV6-5 and TRBJ1-2; TRBD1 might be the D (5 bases). CDR1 is MNHEY, CDR2 SVGAGI, per germline. The V and J ends lost 6 bases and 4 bases respectively, with 18 bases between them. This CDR3 contains 15 residues. CDR3 in amino acids: CASSSSRDGSYGYTF. Written as DNA, the CDR3 is TGTGCCAGCAGCTCATCCAGGGACGGGAGCTATGGCTACACCTTC.

J is TRBJ2-3 and V is TRBV5-1; 9 bases are a match to TRBD2. Trimming removed 4 bases from V and 1 base from J; junction bases left unmatched: 4. From germline, CDR1 is SGHRS and CDR2 YFSETQ. This CDR3 is 15 amino acids long. CDR3 in DNA: TGCGCCAGCAGCAGACTAGCGGTAGGCACAGATACGCAGTATTTT. This sequence encodes CASSRLAVGTDTQYF.

The V gene is TRBV10-1, the J gene TRBJ2-1; D gene uncertain. The germline V and J ends were trimmed by 0 bases and 5 bases, with 5 bases remaining between them. The germline V gene has CDR1 WNHNN and CDR2 SYGVQD (reference sequence). The CDR3 is 13 residues long. Here the CDR3 DNA reads TGCGCCAGCAGTGAGTCCCGAGACAATGAGCAGTTCTTC. It is translated as CASSESRDNEQFF.

The V gene is TRBV20-1, the J gene TRBJ2-1; 11 nucleotides align to TRBD2. The junction had 7 bases not matched to a gene; V was cut back by 3 bases and J by 6 bases. Germline V gene sequence: CDR1 DFQATT, CDR2 SNEGSKA (reference sequence). The CDR3 is made up of 15 amino acids. The DNA for the CDR3 is TGCAGTGCTAGTGATCCTAGCGGGAGGCTCAATGAGCAGTTCTTC. It is translated as CSASDPSGRLNEQFF.

The V gene is TRBV7-3, the J gene TRBJ2-1, with D possibly matching TRBD2 (6 bases). The V gene's germline CDR1 is SGHTA and CDR2 FQGTGA. The V gene lost 3 bases and the J gene lost 5 bases, with 17 bases spanning the gap. The CDR3 extends over 16 amino acids. CDR3 region: CASSFNGASDDNEQFF. The CDR3 region has the DNA TGTGCCAGCAGCTTTAATGGGGCTAGCGACGACAATGAGCAGTTCTTC.

The chain links TRBV20-1 to TRBJ1-5, with D unclear. CDR1 DFQATT and CDR2 SNEGSKA come from the germline V gene (reference sequence). This CDR3 spans 12 amino acids. Trimming removed 1 base from V and 3 bases from J, with 4 bases in between. CDR3 residues: CSARGLNQPQHF. As DNA, the CDR3 is TGCAGTGCTAGAGGGCTCAATCAGCCCCAGCATTTT.

The gene calls are TRBV11-2 and TRBJ2-5; maybe TRBD2 (6 bases). V was cut by 3 bases and J by 5 bases, with 10 bases left in between. This CDR3 has 13 amino acids. CDR1 SGHAT and CDR2 FQNNGV come from the germline V gene. In DNA, the CDR3 is TGTGCCAGCAGCTTCGGTGCGGGGGAGACCCAGTACTTC. Its protein product is CASSFGAGETQYF. The variable domain in full, completed from reference TRBV11-2 and TRBJ2-5, reads EAGVAQSPRYKIIEKRQSVAFWCNPISGHATLYWYQQILGQGPKLLIQFQNNGVVDDSQLPKDRFSAERLKGVDSTLKIQPAKLEDSAVYLCASSFGAGETQYFGPGTRLLVL.

This chain links TRBV7-9 with TRBJ2-5; 7 bases align to TRBD1. Germline V gives CDR1 SEHNR, CDR2 FQNEAQ (reference sequence). The CDR3 sequence is 15 residues long. Trimming removed 5 bases from V and 5 bases from J; junction bases left unmatched: 11. The CDR3 is CASSQMRGPGETQYF. In nucleotides, the CDR3 is TGTGCCAGCAGCCAGATGAGGGGGCCGGGGGAGACCCAGTACTTC. The variable domain in full, with the rest retrieved from reference TRBV7-9 and TRBJ2-5, is DTGVSQNPRHKITKRGQNVTFRCDPISEHNRLYWYRQTLGQGPEFLTYFQNEAQLEKSRLLSDRFSAERPKGSFSTLEIQRTEQGDSAMYLCASSQMRGPGETQYFGPGTRLLVL.

The chain links TRBV25-1 to TRBJ1-2, with unresolved D. The length of the CDR3 is 14 residues. Trimming shortened V by 3 bases and J by 0 bases, and 8 bases separated the two germline ends. CDR1 and CDR2 from the germline V gene are MGHDK and SYGVNS. CDR3 coding DNA: TGTGCCAGCAGTGAGGCTCAGCCTAACTATGGCTACACCTTC. The encoded protein is CASSEAQPNYGYTF.

The rearrangement links TRBV20-1 to TRBJ1-5; tentative D call: TRBD1 (5 bases). V lost 0 bases to trimming and J lost 7 bases, with 16 bases between them. CDR1 is DFQATT and CDR2 is SNEGSKA in the germline V gene (reference sequence). The CDR3 is 15 amino acids. CDR3 coding DNA: TGCAGTGCTAGAGATCTAGGGGTAGAATGGCAGCCCCAGCATTTT. Protein sequence: CSARDLGVEWQPQHF.

The chain combines TRBV4-2 with TRBJ2-5; TRBD2 matches at 10 bases. The CDR3 spans 14 residues. Germline CDR1 is LGHNA and CDR2 is YNFKEQ. V shed 0 bases and J 5 bases; nucleotides not matched to a gene: 0. CDR3 loop: CASSQELAGETQYF. As DNA, the CDR3 is TGTGCCAGCAGCCAAGAACTAGCGGGGGAGACCCAGTACTTC.

This clonotype has only one observation. This chain uses TRBV2 with TRBJ2-3, with no clear D. V was pared by 7 bases and J by 0 bases, with 17 bases between. This CDR3 has 16 amino acids. Germline V gene sequence: CDR1 SNHLY, CDR2 FYNNEI. The CDR3 DNA reads TGTGCCAGCATCTTAGCTAGTGGGATGAGCACAGATACGCAGTATTTT. It translates to CASILASGMSTDTQYF.